This T cell receptor beta chain was retrieved from a study of blood T cells in healthy people across ages. General observations from the study: Older age coincided with a roughly linear decline in TCR beta diversity per million T cells.

Germline-derived CDR1 and CDR2 are SGHTA and FQGNSA. CDR3 size: 14 residues. V dropped 0 bases and J dropped 9; count of bases not matched to a gene: 5. This clonotype was observed a handful of times. As yet, its antigen is unknown. Using a J-beta primer mix together with a sample-barcoded 5' primer, a second PCR was run for roughly 7 to 12 cycles. In TCRdb, the 5' RACE reads were re-called with MiXCR into one record per CDR3 protein. The repertoire holds 600,000 to 800,000 distinct CDR3 sequences, under 25% seen once, with around 3.4% in the top ten. Extraction of total RNA produced a minimum of 5.5 micrograms from each sample.

Input material: blood. The receptor comes from a man between 70 and 80 years old in good health. This chain links TRBV7-2 with TRBJ2-1; TRBD2 aligns across 7 bases. The CDR3 reads CASSLAGGIFEQFF. The CDR3 nucleotides read TGTGCCAGCAGCTTAGCGGGAGGGATTTTTGAGCAGTTCTTC.